A single sample gave rise to the 13 T cell receptor beta chains below, sequenced in a study of patients and donors after allogeneic stem cell transplantation. TCRdb called the RT-PCR reads again in MiXCR, with one record for every CDR3 protein. The sample contains 400,000 to 500,000 distinct CDR3 sequences, under 20% of which appear only once. The sequenced sample consisted of blood, either unsorted or a sorted T cell fraction (not recorded which). The receptors come from a human donor who was either an allogeneic HSCT recipient or a stem cell or donor lymphocyte infusion donor (not recorded which). It is not recorded whose cells these are; they may come from a transplant donor.

CDR3 sequence reads: CASSQVHGGQKNSPLHF. The CDR3, as DNA: TGCGCCAGCAGCCAAGTTCATGGGGGACAGAAGAATTCACCCCTCCACTTT. This chain joins TRBV4-3 and TRBJ1-6; 7 nucleotides agree with TRBD1. The CDR3 runs to 17 residues. Germline values: CDR1 LGHNA, CDR2 YSLEER. Unmatched junction bases numbered 10, after V lost 1 base and J lost 7 bases.

V and J are TRBV3-1 and TRBJ1-1; D gene ambiguous. V was cut by 5 bases and J by 1 base, with 11 bases left in between. The V gene's germline CDR1 is LGHDT and CDR2 YNNKEL (reference sequence). CDR3 size: 14 residues. The CDR3: CASSATGGNTEAFF. In DNA, the CDR3 is TGTGCCAGCAGCGCGACGGGAGGGAACACTGAAGCTTTCTTT.

This clonotype was observed a handful of times. This chain connects TRBV12-3 or TRBV12-4 to TRBJ1-3, with 10 bases lining up with TRBD1. J lost 4 bases, V lost 6 bases, and 15 bases had no gene match. CDR3 length equals 18 residues. The CDR3 loop reads CASSRKDLTGGNGNTIYF. The CDR3 region has the DNA TGTGCCAGCAGCCGAAAGGACCTGACAGGGGGCAACGGAAACACCATATATTTT.

J is TRBJ1-2 and V is TRBV12-3 or TRBV12-4; D may be TRBD1 (5 bases). The CDR3 totals 17 residues. Trimming took off 7 bases at V and 4 bases at J, with 25 bases between the two ends. The CDR3 region is CASNERVKGRFFYGYTF. DNA for the CDR3: TGTGCCAGCAACGAGAGGGTTAAGGGACGGTTCTTCTATGGCTACACCTTC.

This clonotype was counted between two and nine times. V is TRBV15 and J is TRBJ2-3; 9 bases agree with TRBD2. The CDR3 has 18 residues. With V trimmed by 5 bases and J by 4 bases, 16 bases remained unmatched. The germline V gene has CDR1 LNHNV and CDR2 YYDKDF (reference sequence). CDR3 residues: CATSLRGMSGRISDTQYF. The CDR3 bases are TGTGCCACCAGCCTAAGGGGAATGAGCGGGAGGATCTCAGATACGCAGTATTTT.

V is TRBV11-3 and J is TRBJ2-5; 10 nucleotides line up with TRBD1. From germline, CDR1 is SGHNT and CDR2 YENEEA. This CDR3 contains 14 residues. V lost 4 bases and J lost 6; bases outside the gene matches: 5. CDR3 amino acids: CASSSTGGAKTQYF. CDR3 in DNA: TGTGCCAGCAGCTCGACAGGGGGCGCGAAGACCCAGTACTTC.

There are a few counts of this clonotype. The rearrangement uses TRBV25-1 and TRBJ1-4; D gene uncertain. CDR1 and CDR2 (germline): MGHDK, SYGVNS. The length of the CDR3 is 12 residues. Trimming cost V 3 bases and J 7 bases, with 6 bases left between them. The CDR3 region is CASSEAGEKLFF. CDR3 DNA: TGTGCCAGCAGTGAGGCGGGTGAAAAACTGTTTTTT.

This rearrangement joins TRBV20-1 to TRBJ2-5; the match to TRBD2 covers 12 bases. Germline CDR1 DFQATT, CDR2 SNEGSKA (reference sequence). Germline trimming cut 7 bases from V and 4 bases from J; bases unmatched to any gene: 7. The CDR3 totals 14 residues. The CDR3 DNA reads as TGCAGTGTCCAGACTAGCGGGAGAGGAGAGACCCAGTACTTC. Translated, it gives CSVQTSGRGETQYF.

The chain employs TRBV12-3 or TRBV12-4 and TRBJ2-4; D is perhaps TRBD1 or TRBD2 (5 bases each). Trimming shortened V by 5 bases and J by 0 bases, and 8 bases separated the two germline ends. The CDR3 is made up of 14 amino acids. The CDR3 loop reads CASSPGTAKNIQYF. The CDR3 DNA sequence: TGTGCCAGCAGTCCAGGGACAGCCAAAAACATTCAGTACTTC.

As DNA, the CDR3 is TGTGCCAGCAGCCCCGCAGAACGTGGCTACACCTTC. It codes for CASSPAERGYTF. This sequence joins TRBV5-5 and TRBJ1-2; D uncertain. Looked up from germline, CDR1 is SGHKS and CDR2 is YYEKEE (reference sequence). This CDR3 is built from 12 residues. Trimming pared 4 bases from V and 7 bases from J, leaving 11 bases between.

The V gene is TRBV18, the J gene TRBJ1-6; D is undetermined. Trimming cost V 3 bases and J 6 bases, with 3 bases left between them. Germline CDR1 reads KGHSH; CDR2 reads LQKENI. There are 12 residues in the CDR3. CDR3 sequence reads: CASSPRNSPLHF. The CDR3 region has the DNA TGTGCCAGCTCACCCCGTAATTCACCCCTCCACTTT.

This clonotype has at least ten counts. This chain joins TRBV12-3 or TRBV12-4 and TRBJ2-5; D perhaps matches TRBD1 (5 bases). The V end lost 4 bases, the J end lost 5 bases, and 11 bases lay between the germline ends. The CDR3 extends over 13 amino acids. The CDR3 reads CASSSTVAETQYF. CDR3 sequence (DNA): TGTGCCAGCAGTTCGACAGTCGCCGAGACCCAGTACTTC.

The chain recombines TRBV20-1 with TRBJ2-7; 9 nucleotides align to TRBD2. The CDR3 contains 16 residues. With 5 bases clipped from V and 1 base from J, the junction kept 12 bases outside the gene matches. Germline V gives CDR1 DFQATT, CDR2 SNEGSKA (reference sequence). CDR3 sequence reads: CSAQKGRAGGSYEQYF. The CDR3 DNA reads as TGCAGTGCTCAGAAAGGCCGAGCGGGAGGTTCCTACGAGCAGTACTTC.